Listed below are T cell receptor beta chains from one sample, sequenced in a study of memory CD4+ T cells and cytomegalovirus serostatus. Repertoires were generated with immunoSEQ multiplex PCR, while TCRdb's copy carries only in-frame clones and drops some. Among 50,000 to 75,000 clones listed, 82% were seen once. The sequencing input was memory CD4+ T cells from blood. The receptors were sampled from an adult in good health and CMV-seronegative. Each CDR3 is given with its conserved first and last residue. Each record gives: J gene, V gene, CDR3 length, CDR3 protein.

TRBJ2-3,TRBV9,17,CASSVAPGQGAPDTQYF
TRBJ2-7,TRBV5-6,14,CASSLGAGAGEQYF
TRBJ2-5,TRBV20-1,10,CSAYSETQYF
TRBJ2-1,TRBV19,15,CASSAAQTGSNEQFF
TRBJ1-2,TRBV11-2,14,CASSRQGVGYGYTF
TRBJ1-5,TRBV7-8,13,CASSLREYQPQHF
TRBJ2-7,TRBV5-1,12,CASSPNNYEQYF
TRBJ1-2,TRBV5-1,14,CASSGVQGRHGYTF
TRBJ2-1,TRBV4-1,16,CASSPTVGQDYNEQFF
TRBJ1-4,TRBV5-1,15,CASSLGGSRDEKLFF
TRBJ1-1,TRBV19,15,CASSIRGRMNTEAFF
TRBJ2-3,TRBV28,17,CASSSSTSGHSTDTQYF
TRBJ1-3,TRBV4-1,15,CASSQDGASGNTIYF
TRBJ1-2,TRBV7-6,16,CASSRMGGQDNYGYTF
TRBJ1-4,TRBV28,14,CASSLHRTNEKLFF
TRBJ2-3,TRBV7-3,14,CASSGGGNTDTQYF
TRBJ2-5,TRBV18,14,CASSSDRGLETQYF
TRBJ2-3,TRBV28,13,CATLRGNPDTQYF
TRBJ1-1,TRBV28,13,CASSLGAYTEAFF
TRBJ2-1,TRBV6-5,14,CASRISGGHNEQFF
TRBJ1-2,TRBV11-2,14,CASSREATVYGYTF
TRBJ2-7,TRBV10-2,15,CASSESITGPYEQYF
TRBJ2-1,TRBV18,14,CASSQGSSYNEQFF
TRBJ1-6,TRBV9,14,CASSVAGDNSPLHF
TRBJ2-1,TRBV5-1,15,CASSLASGRGNEQFF
TRBJ2-7,TRBV5-1,16,CASSPGQGRRYYEQYF
TRBJ2-1,TRBV6-6,13,CASTLNVYNEQFF
TRBJ2-5,TRBV27,12,CASGQGRETQYF
TRBJ1-2,TRBV14,16,CASSQEFGESGYGYTF
TRBJ2-2,TRBV7-9,16,CASSLRAGAITGELFF
TRBJ1-2,TRBV11-2,15,CASSSRWRGSYGYTF
TRBJ2-1,TRBV7-9,14,CASSLGPRYNEQFF
TRBJ2-2,TRBV5-1,14,CATRWDSNTGELFF
TRBJ2-7,TRBV28,15,CASSVDSLSSYEQYF
TRBJ2-2,TRBV5-1,15,CASILAGGTDGELFF
TRBJ1-2,TRBV6-1,15,CASSEPGGPNYGYTF
TRBJ2-7,TRBV7-5,16,CVRSLACKNPCNEQYF
TRBJ2-5,TRBV29-1,13,CSGLRAGGETQYF
TRBJ1-5,TRBV6-1,16,CASSAEGPRGNQPQHF
TRBJ1-5,TRBV30,15,CAWSPTLLPDQPQHF
TRBJ1-1,TRBV2,8,CATSEAFF